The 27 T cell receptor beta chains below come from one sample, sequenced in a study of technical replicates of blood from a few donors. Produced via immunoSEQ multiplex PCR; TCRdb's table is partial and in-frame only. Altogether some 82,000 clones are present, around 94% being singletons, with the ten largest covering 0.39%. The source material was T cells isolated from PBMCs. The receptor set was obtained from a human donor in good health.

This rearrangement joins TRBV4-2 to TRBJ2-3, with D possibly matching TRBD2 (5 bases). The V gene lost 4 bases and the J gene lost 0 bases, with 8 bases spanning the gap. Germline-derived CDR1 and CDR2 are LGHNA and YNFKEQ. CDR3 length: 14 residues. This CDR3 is CASSRGESTDTQYF. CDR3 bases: TGTGCCAGCAGCCGGGGAGAAAGCACAGATACGCAGTATTTT.

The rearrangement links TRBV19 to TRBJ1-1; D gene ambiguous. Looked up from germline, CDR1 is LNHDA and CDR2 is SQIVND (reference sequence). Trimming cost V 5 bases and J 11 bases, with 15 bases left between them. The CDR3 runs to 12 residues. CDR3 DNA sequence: TGTGCCAGTAGTGCGGGAGGTTCGTGGGCTTTCTTT. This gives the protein CASSAGGSWAFF. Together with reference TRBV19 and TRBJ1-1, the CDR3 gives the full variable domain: DGGITQSPKYLFRKEGQNVTLSCEQNLNHDAMYWYRQDPGQGLRLIYYSQIVNDFQKGDIAEGYSVSREKKESFPLTVTSAQKNPTAFYLCASSAGGSWAFFGQGTRLTVV.

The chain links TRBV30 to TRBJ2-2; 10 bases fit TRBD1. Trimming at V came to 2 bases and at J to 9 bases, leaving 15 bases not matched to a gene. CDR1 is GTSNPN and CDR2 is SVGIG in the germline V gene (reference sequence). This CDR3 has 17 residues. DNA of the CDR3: TGTGCCTGGAGTATGGTCGGGACAGGGGTTATCTCCTGGGAGCTGTTTTTT. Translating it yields CAWSMVGTGVISWELFF.

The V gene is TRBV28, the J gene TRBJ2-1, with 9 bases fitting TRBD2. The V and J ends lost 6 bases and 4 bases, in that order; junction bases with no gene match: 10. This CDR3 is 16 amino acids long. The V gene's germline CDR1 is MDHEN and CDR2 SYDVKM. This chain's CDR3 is CASSSVWREGYNEQFF. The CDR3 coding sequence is TGTGCCAGCAGCTCCGTCTGGCGGGAGGGTTACAATGAGCAGTTCTTC.

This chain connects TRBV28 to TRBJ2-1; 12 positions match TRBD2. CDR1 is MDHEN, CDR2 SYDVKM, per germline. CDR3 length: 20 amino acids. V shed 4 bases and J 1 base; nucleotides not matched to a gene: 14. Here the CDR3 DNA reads TGTGCCAGCAGTTCCCTCAAAATTGGGACTAGCGGGCGATCCTACAATGAGCAGTTCTTC. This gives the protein CASSSLKIGTSGRSYNEQFF. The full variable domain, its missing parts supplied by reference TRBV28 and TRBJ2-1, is DVKVTQSSRYLVKRTGEKVFLECVQDMDHENMFWYRQDPGLGLRLIYFSYDVKMKEKGDIPEGYSVSREKKERFSLILESASTNQTSMYLCASSSLKIGTSGRSYNEQFFGPGTRLTVL.

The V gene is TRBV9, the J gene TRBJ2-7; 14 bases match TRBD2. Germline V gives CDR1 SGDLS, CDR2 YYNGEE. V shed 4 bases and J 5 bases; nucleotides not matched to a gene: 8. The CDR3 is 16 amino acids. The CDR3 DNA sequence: TGTGCCAGCAGCCCCGGACTAGCGGGAGGTAGGAACGAGCAGTACTTC. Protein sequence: CASSPGLAGGRNEQYF. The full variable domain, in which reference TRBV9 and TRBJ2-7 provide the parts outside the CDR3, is DSGVTQTPKHLITATGQRVTLRCSPRSGDLSVYWYQQSLDQGLQFLIQYYNGEERAKGNILERFSAQQFPDLHSELNLSSLELGDSALYFCASSPGLAGGRNEQYFGPGTRLTVT.

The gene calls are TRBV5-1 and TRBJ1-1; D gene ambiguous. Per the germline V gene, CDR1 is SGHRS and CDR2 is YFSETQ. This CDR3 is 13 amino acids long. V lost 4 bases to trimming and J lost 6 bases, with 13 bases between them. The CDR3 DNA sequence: TGCGCCAGCAGCCCAGAGGGTTGGGCTGAAGCTTTCTTT. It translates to CASSPEGWAEAFF. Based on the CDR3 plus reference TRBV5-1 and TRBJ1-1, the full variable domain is KAGVTQTPRYLIKTRGQQVTLSCSPISGHRSVSWYQQTPGQGLQFLFEYFSETQRNKGNFPGRFSGRQFSNSRSEMNVSTLELGDSALYLCASSPEGWAEAFFGQGTRLTVV.

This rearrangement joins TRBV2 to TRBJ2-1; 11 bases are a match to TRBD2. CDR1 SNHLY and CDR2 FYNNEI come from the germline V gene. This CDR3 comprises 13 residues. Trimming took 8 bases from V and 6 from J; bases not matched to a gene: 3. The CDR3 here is CASLTSGSNEQFF. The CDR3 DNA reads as TGTGCCAGCTTAACTAGCGGGAGCAATGAGCAGTTCTTC.

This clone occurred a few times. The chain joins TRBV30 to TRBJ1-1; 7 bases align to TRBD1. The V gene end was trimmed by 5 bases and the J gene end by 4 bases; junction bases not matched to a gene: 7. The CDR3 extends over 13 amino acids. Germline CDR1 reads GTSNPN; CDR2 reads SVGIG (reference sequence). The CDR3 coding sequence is TGTGCCTGGGAAGGGGGCTCGAGCACTGAAGCTTTCTTT. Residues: CAWEGGSSTEAFF.

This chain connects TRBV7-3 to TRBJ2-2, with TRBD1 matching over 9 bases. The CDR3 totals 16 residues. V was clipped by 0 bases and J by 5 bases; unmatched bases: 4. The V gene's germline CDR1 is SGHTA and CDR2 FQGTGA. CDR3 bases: TGTGCCAGCAGCTTAACCTGGGACAGGGTAACCGGGGAGCTGTTTTTT. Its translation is CASSLTWDRVTGELFF.

The CDR3, as DNA: TGCAGCGTTGTAGAATGGGACAGCGGTTACGAGCAGTACTTC. This sequence encodes CSVVEWDSGYEQYF. V gene TRBV29-1 combines with J gene TRBJ2-7; 7 bases are shared with TRBD1. V lost 4 bases to trimming and J lost 4 bases; unmatched junction nucleotides: 10. The CDR3 loop spans 14 amino acids. CDR1 is SQVTM, CDR2 ANQGSEA, per germline.

CDR3 in amino acids: CASSLGLGGQETQYF. DNA for the CDR3: TGTGCCAGCAGCTTGGGTCTGGGGGGGCAAGAGACCCAGTACTTC. The chain joins TRBV7-9 to TRBJ2-5, with TRBD2 matching 7 bases. This CDR3 spans 15 amino acids. The V segment lost 3 bases and the J segment 2 bases; nucleotides outside the gene matches: 6. In germline, CDR1 is SEHNR, CDR2 FQNEAQ (reference sequence).

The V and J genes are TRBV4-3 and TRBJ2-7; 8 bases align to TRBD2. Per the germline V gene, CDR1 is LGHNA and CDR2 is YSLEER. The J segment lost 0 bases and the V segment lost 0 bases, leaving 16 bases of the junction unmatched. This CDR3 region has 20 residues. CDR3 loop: CASSQDRMGREGFFSYEQYF. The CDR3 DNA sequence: TGCGCCAGCAGCCAAGATAGGATGGGCCGGGAGGGTTTTTTCTCCTACGAGCAGTACTTC.

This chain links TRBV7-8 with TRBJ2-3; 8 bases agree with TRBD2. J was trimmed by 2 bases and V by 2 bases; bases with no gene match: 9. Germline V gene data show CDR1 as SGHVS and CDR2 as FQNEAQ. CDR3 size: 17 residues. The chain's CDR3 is CASSLSGLVGLTDTQYF. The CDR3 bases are TGTGCCAGCAGCTTATCGGGACTAGTGGGCCTCACAGATACGCAGTATTTT. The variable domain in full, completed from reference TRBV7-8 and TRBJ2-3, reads GAGVSQSPRYKVAKRGQDVALRCDPISGHVSLFWYQQALGQGPEFLTYFQNEAQLDKSGLPSDRFFAERPEGSVSTLKIQRTQQEDSAVYLCASSLSGLVGLTDTQYFGPGTRLTVL.

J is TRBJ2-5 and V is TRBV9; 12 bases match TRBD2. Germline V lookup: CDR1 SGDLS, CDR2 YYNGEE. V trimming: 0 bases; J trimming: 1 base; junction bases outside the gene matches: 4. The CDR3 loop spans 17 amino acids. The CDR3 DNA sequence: TGTGCCAGCAGCGTAGCCGGGACTAGCGGGTTCCAAGAGACCCAGTACTTC. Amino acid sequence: CASSVAGTSGFQETQYF.

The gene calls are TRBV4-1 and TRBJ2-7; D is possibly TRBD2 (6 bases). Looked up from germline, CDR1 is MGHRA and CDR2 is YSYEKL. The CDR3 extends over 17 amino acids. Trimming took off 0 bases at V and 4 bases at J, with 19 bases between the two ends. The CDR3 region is CASSQDWEVGGKYEQYF. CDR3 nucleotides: TGCGCCAGCAGCCAAGATTGGGAGGTTGGGGGGAAATACGAGCAGTACTTC.

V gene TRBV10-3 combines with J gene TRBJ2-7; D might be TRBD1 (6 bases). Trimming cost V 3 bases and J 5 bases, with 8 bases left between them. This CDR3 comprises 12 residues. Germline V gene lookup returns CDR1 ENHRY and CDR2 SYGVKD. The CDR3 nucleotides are TGTGCCATCAGTGAAGGGGGAGACGAGCAGTACTTC. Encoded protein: CAISEGGDEQYF.

The CDR3 DNA is TGTGCCAGCAGTTCGACAGGGGGAGTCACTGAAGCTTTCTTT. Residues: CASSSTGGVTEAFF. The gene calls are TRBV28 and TRBJ1-1, with 9 bases matching TRBD1. This CDR3 comprises 14 residues. The V and J ends lost 4 bases and 4 bases, in that order; junction bases with no gene match: 4. CDR1 is MDHEN, CDR2 SYDVKM, per germline.

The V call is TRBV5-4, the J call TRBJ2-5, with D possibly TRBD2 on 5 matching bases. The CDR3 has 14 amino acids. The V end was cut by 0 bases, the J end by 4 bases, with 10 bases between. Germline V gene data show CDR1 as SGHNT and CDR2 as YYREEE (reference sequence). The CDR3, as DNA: TGTGCCAGCAGCTTGGACCCGGGGTCAGAGACCCAGTACTTC. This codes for CASSLDPGSETQYF.

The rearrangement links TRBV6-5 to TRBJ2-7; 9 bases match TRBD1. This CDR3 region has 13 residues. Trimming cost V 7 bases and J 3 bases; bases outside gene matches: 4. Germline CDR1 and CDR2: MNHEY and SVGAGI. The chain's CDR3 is CASTGQGNYEQYF. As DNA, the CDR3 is TGTGCCAGCACCGGACAGGGGAACTACGAGCAGTACTTC.

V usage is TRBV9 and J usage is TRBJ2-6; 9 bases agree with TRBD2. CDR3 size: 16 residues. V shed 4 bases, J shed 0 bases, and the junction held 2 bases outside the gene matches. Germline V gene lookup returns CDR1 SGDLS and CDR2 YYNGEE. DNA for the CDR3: TGTGCCAGCAGCCCTAGCGGGAACTCTGGGGCCAACGTCCTGACTTTC. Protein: CASSPSGNSGANVLTF. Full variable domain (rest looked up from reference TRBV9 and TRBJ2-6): DSGVTQTPKHLITATGQRVTLRCSPRSGDLSVYWYQQSLDQGLQFLIQYYNGEERAKGNILERFSAQQFPDLHSELNLSSLELGDSALYFCASSPSGNSGANVLTFGAGSRLTVL.

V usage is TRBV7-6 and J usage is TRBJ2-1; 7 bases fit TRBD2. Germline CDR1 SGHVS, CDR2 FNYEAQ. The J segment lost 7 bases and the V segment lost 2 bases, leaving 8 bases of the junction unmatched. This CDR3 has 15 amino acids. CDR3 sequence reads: CASSLSAGVLNEQFF. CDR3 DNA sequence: TGTGCCAGCAGCTTAAGCGCGGGAGTTTTAAATGAGCAGTTCTTC.

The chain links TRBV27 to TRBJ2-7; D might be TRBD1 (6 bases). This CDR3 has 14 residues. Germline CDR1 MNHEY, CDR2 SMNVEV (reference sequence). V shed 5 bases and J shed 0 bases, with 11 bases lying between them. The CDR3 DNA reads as TGTGCCAGCAGTAACAGGGTTAGCTCCTACGAGCAGTACTTC. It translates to CASSNRVSSYEQYF.

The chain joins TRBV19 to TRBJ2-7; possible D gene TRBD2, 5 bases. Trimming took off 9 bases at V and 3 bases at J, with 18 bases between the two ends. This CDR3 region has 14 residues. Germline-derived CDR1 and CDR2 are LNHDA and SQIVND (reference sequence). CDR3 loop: CASGSVEEYYEQYF. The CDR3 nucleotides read TGTGCCAGCGGGTCAGTGGAGGAATACTACGAGCAGTACTTC.

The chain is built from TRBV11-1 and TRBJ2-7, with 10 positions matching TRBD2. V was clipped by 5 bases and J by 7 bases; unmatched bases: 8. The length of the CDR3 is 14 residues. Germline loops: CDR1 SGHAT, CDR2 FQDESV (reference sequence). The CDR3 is CASSPRTSGGEQYF. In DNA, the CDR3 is TGTGCCAGCAGCCCACGGACTAGCGGTGGGGAGCAGTACTTC. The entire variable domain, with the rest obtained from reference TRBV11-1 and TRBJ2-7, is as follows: EAEVAQSPRYKITEKSQAVAFWCDPISGHATLYWYRQILGQGPELLVQFQDESVVDDSQLPKDRFSAERLKGVDSTLKIQPAELGDSAMYLCASSPRTSGGEQYFGPGTRLTVT.

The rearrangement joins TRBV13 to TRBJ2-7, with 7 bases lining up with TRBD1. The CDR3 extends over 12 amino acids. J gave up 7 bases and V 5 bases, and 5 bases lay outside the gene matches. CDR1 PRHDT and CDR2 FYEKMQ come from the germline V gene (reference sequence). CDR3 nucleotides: TGTGCCAGCAGCCTAACAGGGGTTGAGCAGTACTTC. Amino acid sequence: CASSLTGVEQYF.

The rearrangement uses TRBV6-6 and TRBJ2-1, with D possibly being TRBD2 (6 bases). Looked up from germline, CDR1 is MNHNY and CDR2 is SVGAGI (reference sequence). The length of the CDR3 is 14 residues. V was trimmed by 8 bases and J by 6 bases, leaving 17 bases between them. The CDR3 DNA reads TGTGCCAGCTCTAGAGGAGCGGGTAGCAATGAGCAGTTCTTC. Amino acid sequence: CASSRGAGSNEQFF.